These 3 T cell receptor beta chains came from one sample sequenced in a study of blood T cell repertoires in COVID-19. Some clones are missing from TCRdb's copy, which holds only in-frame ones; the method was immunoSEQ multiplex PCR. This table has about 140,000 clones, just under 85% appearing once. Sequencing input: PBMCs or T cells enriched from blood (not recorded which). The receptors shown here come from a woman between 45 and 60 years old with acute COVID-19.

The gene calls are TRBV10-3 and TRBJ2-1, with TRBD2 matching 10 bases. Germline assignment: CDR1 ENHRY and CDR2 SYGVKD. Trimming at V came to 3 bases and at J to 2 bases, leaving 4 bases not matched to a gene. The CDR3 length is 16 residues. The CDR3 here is CAISEPGLATYNEQFF. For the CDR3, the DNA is TGTGCCATCAGTGAACCGGGACTAGCGACCTACAATGAGCAGTTCTTC.

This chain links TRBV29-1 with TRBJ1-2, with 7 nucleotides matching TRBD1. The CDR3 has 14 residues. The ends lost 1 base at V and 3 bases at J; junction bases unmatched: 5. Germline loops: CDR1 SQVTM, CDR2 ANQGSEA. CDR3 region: CSVEGDSSDYGYTF. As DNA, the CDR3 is TGCAGCGTTGAAGGGGACAGCTCGGACTATGGCTACACCTTC.

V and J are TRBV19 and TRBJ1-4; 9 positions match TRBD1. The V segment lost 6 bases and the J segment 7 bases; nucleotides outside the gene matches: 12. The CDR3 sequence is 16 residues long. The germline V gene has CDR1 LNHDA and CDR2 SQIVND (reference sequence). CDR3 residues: CASSQDPGQGREKLFF. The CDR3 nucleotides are TGTGCCAGTAGCCAGGATCCGGGACAGGGCCGTGAAAAACTGTTTTTT.